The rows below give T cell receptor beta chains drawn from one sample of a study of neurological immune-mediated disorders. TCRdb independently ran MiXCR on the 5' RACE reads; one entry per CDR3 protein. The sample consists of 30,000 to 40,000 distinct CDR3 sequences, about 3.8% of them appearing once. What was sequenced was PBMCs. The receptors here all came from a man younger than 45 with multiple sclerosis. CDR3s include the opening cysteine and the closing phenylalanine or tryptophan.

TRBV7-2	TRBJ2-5	CASSQGTDQETQYF
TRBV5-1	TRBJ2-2	CASSLEWAPDGNTGELFF
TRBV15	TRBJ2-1	CATIPDGGSYNEQFF
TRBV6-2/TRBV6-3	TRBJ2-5	CASRRGTGWEQETQYF
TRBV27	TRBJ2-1	CASSLTPWDEQFF
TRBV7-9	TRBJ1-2	CASSLPGQTLSNYGYTF
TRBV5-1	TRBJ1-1	CASSLLGTVGTEAFF
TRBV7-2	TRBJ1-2	CASSLDQGSGYTF
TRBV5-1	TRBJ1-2	CASSLAHLGGVPYGYTF
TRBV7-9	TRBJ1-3	CANSLVGGGNTIYF
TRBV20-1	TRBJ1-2	CSATSGDRNYGYTF
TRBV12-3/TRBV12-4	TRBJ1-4	CASSLRATNEKLFF
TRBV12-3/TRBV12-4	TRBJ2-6	CASSFSGAGANVLTF
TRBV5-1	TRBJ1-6	CASSTGTGNTPLNF
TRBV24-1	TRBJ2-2	CATSEPYGGTGELFF
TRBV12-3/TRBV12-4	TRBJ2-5	CASSLERAGAQETQYF
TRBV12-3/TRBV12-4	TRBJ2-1	CASSLQGGLPPGEQFF
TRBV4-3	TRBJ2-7	CASSQESRGQGFYEQYF
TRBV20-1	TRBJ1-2	CSARDHGGNGYTF
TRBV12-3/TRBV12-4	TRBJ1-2	CASSFRNGPHGYTF
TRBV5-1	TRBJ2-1	CASSLVGETYNEQFF
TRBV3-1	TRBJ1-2	CASSQGDRLFYGYTF
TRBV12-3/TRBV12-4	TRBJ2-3	CASSLSGVSTDTQYF
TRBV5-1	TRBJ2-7	CASSLEGGTYEQYF
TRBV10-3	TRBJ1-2	CAIKRDRGFNYGYTF
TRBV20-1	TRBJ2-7	CSVIPGTTNSYEQYF
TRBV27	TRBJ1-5	CASSLVGSNQPQHF
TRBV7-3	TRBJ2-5	CASSFSSTGRTETQYF
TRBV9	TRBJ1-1	CASNREGTEAFF
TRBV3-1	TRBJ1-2	CASSPTGTATYTF
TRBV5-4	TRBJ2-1	CASSPAGQGYNEQFF
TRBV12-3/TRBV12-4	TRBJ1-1	CASSSHRLKSEAFF
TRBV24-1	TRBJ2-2	CATRSRAQNTGELFF
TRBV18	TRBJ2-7	CASSPPSVRNYEQYF
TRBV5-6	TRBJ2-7	CASNQGPTYEQYF
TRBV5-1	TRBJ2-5	CASSSLGAPGGETQYF